The 18 T cell receptor beta chains below were found in one sample sequenced in a study of blood T cells in healthy people across ages. For the second PCR, which ran for roughly 7 to 11 cycles, a sample-barcoded 5' primer and a J-beta primer mix were used. TCRdb re-analysed the 5' RACE reads in MiXCR, keeping a single row per CDR3 protein. Seen here are approximately 400,000 distinct CDR3 sequences, about 49% observed once, and the top ten hold under 60%. Sequencing was carried out using blood. The source of these receptors is a man in his sixties in good health.

This chain connects TRBV10-3 to TRBJ2-7; maybe TRBD2 (6 bases). The V end lost 0 bases, the J end lost 9 bases, and 12 bases lay between the germline ends. Germline CDR1 and CDR2: ENHRY and SYGVKD. The CDR3 has 13 residues. The CDR3 DNA follows: TGTGCCATCAGTGAGTCAAGGGACTCAGGGCAGTACTTC. Translating it yields CAISESRDSGQYF.

In this sample, this clonotype turned up a few times. The chain carries TRBV20-1 and TRBJ2-3; TRBD2 might be the D (5 bases). The germline CDR1 and CDR2 sequences are DFQATT and SNEGSKA (reference sequence). This CDR3 comprises 14 residues. Deletions cut 5 bases from V and 5 bases from J, with 17 bases between. The CDR3 DNA is TGCAGTGCTTCCAGGACTGCCGAGGGAGATACGCAGTATTTT. Translating gives CSASRTAEGDTQYF.

The CDR3 spells CSLTSGSRDEQFF. In nucleotides, the CDR3 is TGCAGCCTTACTAGCGGGAGTCGGGATGAGCAGTTCTTC. The chain couples TRBV20-1 to TRBJ2-1; 11 bases fit TRBD2. Per the germline V gene, CDR1 is DFQATT and CDR2 is SNEGSKA (reference sequence). The length of the CDR3 is 13 residues.

As concerns this clonotype: A read error may produce the germline difference seen at one junction end. The chain joins TRBV7-7 to TRBJ2-5; TRBD1 is a possible D gene (6 bases). Germline assignment: CDR1 SSHAT and CDR2 FNYEAQ (reference sequence). CDR3 length equals 14 residues. The CDR3 spells CASSMGALRETQYF. The CDR3 nucleotides read TGTGCTAGCAGCATGGGGGCGTTACGAGAGACCCAGTACTTC.

The chain uses TRBV5-4 and TRBJ2-1; 13 nucleotides agree with TRBD2. The CDR3 consists of 15 residues. From germline, CDR1 is SGHNT and CDR2 YYREEE (reference sequence). With V trimmed by 2 bases and J by 7 bases, 3 bases remained unmatched. This CDR3 reads CASSFTSGRANEQFF. In DNA, the CDR3 is TGTGCCAGCAGCTTCACTAGCGGGAGGGCAAATGAGCAGTTCTTC.

This clonotype was counted only a few times. V usage is TRBV7-2 and J usage is TRBJ2-3; 9 bases agree with TRBD1. V shed 4 bases, J shed 5 bases, and the junction held 10 bases outside the gene matches. Germline values: CDR1 SGHTA, CDR2 FQGNSA. The CDR3 runs 16 residues. DNA for the CDR3: TGTGCCAGCAGCTCGGGCGGGACAGGGTATGGAGATACGCAGTATTTT. Translated: CASSSGGTGYGDTQYF.

This clonotype came up many times. V gene TRBV7-2 combines with J gene TRBJ2-5; D unresolved. The germline gives CDR1 SGHTA, CDR2 FQGNSA. With 0 bases removed from V and 3 bases from J, the gap between germline ends came to 8 bases. The CDR3 is 14 residues long. The CDR3: CASSLAGGKETQYF. The CDR3 DNA reads TGTGCCAGCAGCTTAGCGGGCGGTAAAGAGACCCAGTACTTC. Supplemented by reference TRBV7-2 and TRBJ2-5, the full variable domain reads GAGVSQSPSNKVTEKGKDVELRCDPISGHTALYWYRQSLGQGLEFLIYFQGNSAPDKSGLPSDRFSAERTGGSVSTLTIQRTQQEDSAVYLCASSLAGGKETQYFGPGTRLLVL.

This chain links TRBV10-1 with TRBJ1-2; TRBD1 is a possible D gene (5 bases). Germline V CDR1 and CDR2: WNHNN, SYGVQD (reference sequence). V was clipped by 2 bases and J by 6 bases, with 16 bases between them. There are 15 residues in the CDR3. The CDR3 nucleotides read TGCGCCAGCAGTGAGGCGACGGGAGGGGCTGATGGCTACACCTTC. Its translation is CASSEATGGADGYTF.

The genes are TRBV11-3 and TRBJ2-6; no clear D. The CDR3 totals 17 residues. V was cut by 1 base and J by 0 bases, with 10 bases left in between. Germline-derived CDR1 and CDR2 are SGHNT and YENEEA. CDR3 DNA: TGTGCCAGCAGCTTAGGACGCAATAACTCTGGGGCCAACGTCCTGACTTTC. Protein sequence: CASSLGRNNSGANVLTF.

This clonotype was detected once. The chain joins TRBV28 to TRBJ2-1; a weak D match, TRBD2 (6 bases). The CDR3 is 15 amino acids. Trimming took 6 bases from V and 10 from J, leaving 22 bases between them. In germline, CDR1 is MDHEN, CDR2 SYDVKM. The CDR3 nucleotides are TGTGCCAGCAGGCCCTTGGTCGGGAGCCGAAGGGAGCAGTTCTTC. Translation gives CASRPLVGSRREQFF.

This clonotype was seen just once. The gene calls are TRBV6-2 or TRBV6-3 and TRBJ2-5; TRBD2 aligns across 12 bases. The CDR3 has 15 residues. The germline gives CDR1 MNHEY, CDR2 SVGEGT. Unmatched junction bases numbered 14, after V lost 7 bases and J lost 11 bases. DNA of the CDR3: TGTGCCAGCACCATGACTAGCGGGGGTGGAAATGAGCAGTACTTC. Translated: CASTMTSGGGNEQYF.

With regard to this clonotype: The junction shows a germline mismatch at one end, possibly a read error. J is TRBJ2-3 and V is TRBV28; unclear D gene. CDR3 length: 14 residues. Germline CDR1 MDHEN, CDR2 SYDVKM. The CDR3 loop reads CACSLGFGTDTRYF. In DNA, the CDR3 is TGTGCCTGCAGTTTGGGGTTTGGCACAGATACGCGGTATTTT.

V is TRBV7-2 and J is TRBJ2-1; no definite D call. This CDR3 contains 17 residues. From germline, CDR1 is SGHTA and CDR2 FQGNSA. Trimming left V 7 bases short and J 6 bases short, with 25 bases between. CDR3 sequence (DNA): TGTGCCAGCACCATAGCCGAGAACCATCCAGGCATCAATGAGCAGTTCTTC. Residues: CASTIAENHPGINEQFF.

A few counts support this clonotype. This sequence joins TRBV11-1 and TRBJ2-7, with D possibly TRBD2 on 7 matching bases. CDR3 length equals 17 residues. Trimming left V 4 bases short and J 4 bases short, with 23 bases between. Germline V gives CDR1 SGHAT, CDR2 FQDESV (reference sequence). CDR3 DNA: TGTGCCAGCAGCTCCCGGGGGGCTAGCGGCTTGTGGTACGAGCAGTACTTC. This sequence encodes CASSSRGASGLWYEQYF.

This clonotype was seen once. The chain links TRBV7-7 to TRBJ2-5, with 10 nucleotides matching TRBD2. Germline CDR1 reads SSHAT; CDR2 reads FNYEAQ (reference sequence). The CDR3 length is 15 residues. Unmatched junction bases numbered 8, after V lost 5 bases and J lost 5 bases. In nucleotides, the CDR3 is TGTGCCAGCAGCCCATCTAGCGGGGGCGAGGAGACCCAGTACTTC. It translates to CASSPSSGGEETQYF. The complete variable domain, with remaining parts taken from reference TRBV7-7 and TRBJ2-5, reads GAGVSQSPRYKVTKRGQDVTLRCDPISSHATLYWYQQALGQGPEFLTYFNYEAQPDKSGLPSDRFSAERPEGSISTLTIQRTEQRDSAMYRCASSPSSGGEETQYFGPGTRLLVL.

This clonotype came up many times. This rearrangement joins TRBV20-1 to TRBJ2-7; D tentatively reads TRBD1 or TRBD2 (6 bases each). Trimming pared 7 bases from V and 4 bases from J, leaving 14 bases between. Germline lookup yields CDR1 DFQATT and CDR2 SNEGSKA (reference sequence). The CDR3 sequence is 12 residues long. CDR3 residues: CSVGEGGYEQYF. The CDR3 region has the DNA TGCAGTGTAGGTGAGGGGGGATACGAGCAGTACTTC.

This clonotype was seen only a few times. The rearrangement uses TRBV7-2 and TRBJ1-1; D is unresolved. Germline CDR1 is SGHTA and CDR2 is FQGNSA. V shed 4 bases and J shed 2 bases, with 11 bases lying between them. The CDR3 has 14 residues. The chain's CDR3 is CASSSRRENTEAFF. The CDR3, as DNA: TGTGCCAGCAGCTCGAGACGAGAAAACACTGAAGCTTTCTTT.

As regards this clonotype: A read error may be the cause here, since a much bigger clone is one base away. The chain links TRBV29-1 to TRBJ2-7; 7 nucleotides line up with TRBD1. CDR3 size: 12 residues. Looked up from germline, CDR1 is SQVTM and CDR2 is ANQGSEA. Trimming at V came to 4 bases and at J to 6 bases, leaving 6 bases not matched to a gene. CDR3 in DNA: TGCAGCGTTGGGGACAGAGGGGGCGAGCAGTACTTC. Its protein is CSVGDRGGEQYF.